These T cell receptor beta chains were read from a single sample in a study of T cell responses to AZD1222 COVID-19 vaccine. The repertoire was sequenced with immunoSEQ multiplex PCR; TCRdb's copy has only in-frame clones and lacks some. This repertoire shows approximately 120,000 clones, 89% found once; its top ten account for around 9.5%. The source material was peripheral blood, sampled 28 days after the second AZD1222 dose. These receptors all stem from an adult who received the AZD1222 COVID-19 vaccine. Both conserved end residues are part of each CDR3. D genes are given only for firm matches. A clone size is listed for some rows: how often the clone was seen (once, few, many), or a class if it is expanded.

V	size	J	length	D	DNA	CDR3
TRBV5-1	NA	TRBJ1-2	16	NA	TGCGCCAGCAGGTCCTCCCCCGACAGGACAAACTATGGCTACACCTTC	CASRSSPDRTNYGYTF
TRBV4-1	NA	TRBJ2-5	16	TRBD2	TGCGCCAGCAGCCCCCGGACTAGCGGGAGAGGGGAGACCCAGTACTTC	CASSPRTSGRGETQYF
TRBV18	NA	TRBJ2-7	14	NA	TGTGCCAGCTCCCTCCGGTCCATCTCCTACGAGCAGTACTTC	CASSLRSISYEQYF
TRBV6-5	NA	TRBJ1-5	13	NA	TGTGCCAGCAATCCCAGCGTTGATCAGCCCCAGCATTTT	CASNPSVDQPQHF
TRBV5-5	NA	TRBJ2-1	12	TRBD1	TGTGCCAGCAGTTCGGCGAGGGACAGTGCGTTCTTC	CASSSARDSAFF
TRBV29-1	once	TRBJ2-3	13	NA	TGCAGCGTTGGGGGCGGGCTCACAGATACGCAGTATTTT	CSVGGGLTDTQYF
TRBV7-9	once	TRBJ1-2	15	TRBD1	TGTGCCAGCAGCTTAATTACAGGGGGAGAATCTGGCTACACCTTC	CASSLITGGESGYTF
TRBV21-1	NA	TRBJ1-2	16	NA	TGTGCCAGCAGCAAAGCGGGACAGGTCCCCCTTAATGGCTACACCTTC	CASSKAGQVPLNGYTF
TRBV6-1	NA	TRBJ2-1	17	TRBD1	TGTGCCAGCAGTGGGACAGGGAAAGTCATGCCGGGGGATGAGCAGTTCTTC	CASSGTGKVMPGDEQFF
TRBV29-1	NA	TRBJ2-1	13	NA	TGCAGCGCCACCACTAGCTCCTACAATGAGCAGTTCTTC	CSATTSSYNEQFF
TRBV10-2	few	TRBJ1-1	14	TRBD1	TGCGCCAGCAGTGGACAGGGGGCAGGCACTGAAGCTTTCTTT	CASSGQGAGTEAFF
TRBV7-9	NA	TRBJ2-1	11	NA	TGTGCCAGCACTGTGCAGCGGTGGCAGTTCTTC	CASTVQRWQFF
TRBV2	NA	TRBJ1-1	16	NA	TGTGCCAGCAGTGAAGCCCTTATCCAGGGGACCACTGAAGCTTTCTTT	CASSEALIQGTTEAFF
TRBV5-8	NA	TRBJ2-7	15	NA	TGTGCCAGCAGCTTGTCATTCGGACAGACCTACGAGCAGTACTTC	CASSLSFGQTYEQYF
TRBV7-2	NA	TRBJ1-2	14	NA	TGTGCCAGCAGCTTAGCGGCGGAAAACTATGGCTACACCTTC	CASSLAAENYGYTF
TRBV19	NA	TRBJ1-5	13	NA	TGTGCCAGTAGTATCGAGGGAGGGCAGCCCCAGCATTTT	CASSIEGGQPQHF
TRBV7-9	NA	TRBJ1-1	14	TRBD1	TGTGCCAGCAGCACCGCAGGGGGGGGAGTTGGAGCTTTCTTT	CASSTAGGGVGAFF
TRBV6-5	NA	TRBJ2-5	14	TRBD1	TGTGCCAGCAGCGGGCGCTGGGGACAGGAGACCCAGTACTTC	CASSGRWGQETQYF
TRBV5-4	NA	TRBJ1-2	13	TRBD1	TGTGCCAGCAGCCGAGACAGGGGTGGAGGCTACACCTTC	CASSRDRGGGYTF
TRBV6-5	few	TRBJ1-1	14	TRBD1	TGTGCCAGCTCCCCCGGGACAGGGGTGTCTGAAGCTTTCTTT	CASSPGTGVSEAFF
TRBV6-2/TRBV6-3	once	TRBJ2-5	14	TRBD2	TGTGCCAGCAGCTATGAGCGGGAACAAGAGACCCAGTACTTC	CASSYEREQETQYF
TRBV7-2	once	TRBJ1-1	14	NA	TGTGCCAGCAGCTTAGTGCAGGGGAACACTGAAGCTTTCTTT	CASSLVQGNTEAFF
TRBV4-2	NA	TRBJ1-6	15	TRBD1	TGTGCCAGCAGCTACGGACAGGGTTTGAATTCACCCCTCCACTTT	CASSYGQGLNSPLHF
TRBV7-7	NA	TRBJ2-5	13	NA	TGTGCCAGCAGCTTAGGGGTAGCGGAGACCCAGTACTTC	CASSLGVAETQYF
TRBV6-6	NA	TRBJ2-2	15	NA	TGTGCCAGCTCGACAAACCCGCTGCTAACCGGGGAGCTGTTTTTT	CASSTNPLLTGELFF
TRBV12-5	NA	TRBJ1-5	18	TRBD1	TGTGCTAGTGGGGGCTTCCGGGACAGGGGTCTGGGCAATCAGCCCCAGCATTTT	CASGGFRDRGLGNQPQHF
TRBV12-5	NA	TRBJ2-1	16	TRBD2	TGTGCTAGTGGTTCCCGCACTAGCGGGAGGGCCAATGAGCAGTTCTTC	CASGSRTSGRANEQFF
TRBV27	NA	TRBJ1-2	14	NA	TGTGCCAGCAGTTTAGTTCCGGTATTAAATGGCTACACCTTC	CASSLVPVLNGYTF
TRBV9	NA	TRBJ1-3	12	NA	TGTGCCAGCAGCGCCCCTGGAAACACCATATATTTT	CASSAPGNTIYF
TRBV5-1	NA	TRBJ2-5	13	TRBD1	TGCGCCAGCAGCTCCGGACAGGGAGAGACCCAGTACTTC	CASSSGQGETQYF
TRBV15	NA	TRBJ2-1	13	NA	TGTGCCACCAGCAGAGGGGTAGCCAATGAGCAGTTCTTC	CATSRGVANEQFF
TRBV3-1/TRBV3-2	NA	TRBJ2-1	17	NA	TGTGCCAGCAGCCAAGAAGGGCGGAAGACGGACGACGATGAGCAGTTCTTC	CASSQEGRKTDDDEQFF
TRBV27	NA	TRBJ2-1	14	NA	TGTGCCAGCAAGGGGGGGGGCTCCTACAATGAGCAGTTCTTC	CASKGGGSYNEQFF
TRBV12-5	NA	TRBJ2-2	15	NA	TGTGCTAGTGGCGGTCAGGGGGGGTGGACCGGGGAGCTGTTTTTT	CASGGQGGWTGELFF
TRBV15	NA	TRBJ2-5	11	NA	TGTGCCACCAGCAGGGAAGAGACCCAGTACTTC	CATSREETQYF
TRBV3-1/TRBV3-2	NA	TRBJ2-5	12	NA	TGTGCCAGCAGCTTCGGACAAGAGACCCAGTACTTC	CASSFGQETQYF
TRBV29-1	NA	TRBJ1-2	12	NA	TGCAGCGTCACCCACACTAACTATGGCTACACCTTC	CSVTHTNYGYTF
TRBV7-9	NA	TRBJ2-1	16	TRBD1	TGTGCCAGCAGCTTTTCCCCAGGGGGCGCAGATAATGAGCAGTTCTTC	CASSFSPGGADNEQFF
TRBV5-6	NA	TRBJ1-6	17	NA	TGTGCCAGCAGCTCTTCAAGTGGGAGCTCCTATAATTCACCCCTCCACTTT	CASSSSSGSSYNSPLHF